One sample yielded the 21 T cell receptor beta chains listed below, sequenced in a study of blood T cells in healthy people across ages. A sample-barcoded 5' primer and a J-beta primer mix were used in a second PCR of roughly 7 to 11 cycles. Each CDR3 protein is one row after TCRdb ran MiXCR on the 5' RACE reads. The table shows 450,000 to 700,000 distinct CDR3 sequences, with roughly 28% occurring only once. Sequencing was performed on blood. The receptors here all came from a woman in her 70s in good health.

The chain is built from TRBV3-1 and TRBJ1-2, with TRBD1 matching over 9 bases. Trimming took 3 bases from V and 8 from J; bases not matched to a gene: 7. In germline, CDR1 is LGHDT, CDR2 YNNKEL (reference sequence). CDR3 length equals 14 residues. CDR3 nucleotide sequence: TGTGCCAGCAGCCACGAGGACAGGGGAGGAGGCTACACCTTC. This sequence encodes CASSHEDRGGGYTF.

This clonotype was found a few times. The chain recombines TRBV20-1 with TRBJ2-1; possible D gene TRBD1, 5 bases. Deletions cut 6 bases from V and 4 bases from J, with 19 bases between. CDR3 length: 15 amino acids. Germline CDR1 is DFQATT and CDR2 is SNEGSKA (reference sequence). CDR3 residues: CSATLTVFAYNEQFF. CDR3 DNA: TGCAGTGCCACCCTGACAGTTTTTGCATACAATGAGCAGTTCTTC.

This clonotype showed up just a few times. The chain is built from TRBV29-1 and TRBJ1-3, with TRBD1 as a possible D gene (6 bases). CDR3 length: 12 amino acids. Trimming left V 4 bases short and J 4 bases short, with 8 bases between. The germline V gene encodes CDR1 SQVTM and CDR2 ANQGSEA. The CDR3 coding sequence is TGCAGCGTTGGGACAGACGGAAACACCATATATTTT. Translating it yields CSVGTDGNTIYF.

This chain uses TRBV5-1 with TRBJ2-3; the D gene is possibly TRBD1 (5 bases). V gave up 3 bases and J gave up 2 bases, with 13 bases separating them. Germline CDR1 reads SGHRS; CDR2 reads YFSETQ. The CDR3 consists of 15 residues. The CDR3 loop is CASSSPKGLTDTQYF. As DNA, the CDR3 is TGCGCCAGCAGCTCGCCAAAGGGGCTCACAGATACGCAGTATTTT.

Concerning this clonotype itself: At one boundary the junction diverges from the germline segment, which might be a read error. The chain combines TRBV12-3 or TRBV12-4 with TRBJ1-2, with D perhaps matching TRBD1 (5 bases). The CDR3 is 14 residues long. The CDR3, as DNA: TGTGCCAGCAGTTTATTGGGGGGGAACTATGGCTACGCCTTC. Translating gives CASSLLGGNYGYAF.

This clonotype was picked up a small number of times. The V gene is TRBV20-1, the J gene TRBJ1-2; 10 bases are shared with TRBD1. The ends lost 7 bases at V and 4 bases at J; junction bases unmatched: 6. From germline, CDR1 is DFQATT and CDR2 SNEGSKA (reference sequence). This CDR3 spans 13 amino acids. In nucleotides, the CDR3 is TGCAGTGTCCAGGACAGGGGGTCCTATGGCTACACCTTC. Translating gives CSVQDRGSYGYTF.

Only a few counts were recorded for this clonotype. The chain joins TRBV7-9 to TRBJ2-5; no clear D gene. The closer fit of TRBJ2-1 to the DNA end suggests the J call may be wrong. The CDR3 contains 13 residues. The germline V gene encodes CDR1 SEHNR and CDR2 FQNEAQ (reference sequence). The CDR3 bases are TGTGCCAGCAGCTTAGCGTTGGTGGGGGAGCAGTTCTTC. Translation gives CASSLALVGEQFF.

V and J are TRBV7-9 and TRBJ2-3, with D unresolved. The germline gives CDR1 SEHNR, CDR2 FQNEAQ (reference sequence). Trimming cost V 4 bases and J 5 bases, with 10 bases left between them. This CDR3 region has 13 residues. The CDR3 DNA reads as TGTGCCAGCAGCTCGAGTGGGATAGATACGCAGTATTTT. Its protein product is CASSSSGIDTQYF.

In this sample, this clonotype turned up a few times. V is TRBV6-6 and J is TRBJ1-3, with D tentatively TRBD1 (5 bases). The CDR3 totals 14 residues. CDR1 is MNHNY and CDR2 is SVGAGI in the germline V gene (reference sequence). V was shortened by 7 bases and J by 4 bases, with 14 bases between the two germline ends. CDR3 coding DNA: TGTGCCAGCACACGTACGGGGCGGGGAAACACCATATATTTT. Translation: CASTRTGRGNTIYF.

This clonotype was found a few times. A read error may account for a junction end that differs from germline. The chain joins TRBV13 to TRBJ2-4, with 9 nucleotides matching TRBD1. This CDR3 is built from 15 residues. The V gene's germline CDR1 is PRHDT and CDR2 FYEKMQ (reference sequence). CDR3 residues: CASSLTGGRGNIRYF. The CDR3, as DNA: TGTGCCAGCAGCTTGACAGGGGGACGAGGGAACATTCGGTACTTC.

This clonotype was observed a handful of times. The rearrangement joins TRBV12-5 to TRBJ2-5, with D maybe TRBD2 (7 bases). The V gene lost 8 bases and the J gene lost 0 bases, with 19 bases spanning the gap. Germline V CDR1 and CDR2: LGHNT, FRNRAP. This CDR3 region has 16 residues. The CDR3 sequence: CASSPYRGAYQETQYF. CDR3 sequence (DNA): TGTGCTAGTAGCCCCTACCGGGGGGCTTACCAAGAGACCCAGTACTTC.

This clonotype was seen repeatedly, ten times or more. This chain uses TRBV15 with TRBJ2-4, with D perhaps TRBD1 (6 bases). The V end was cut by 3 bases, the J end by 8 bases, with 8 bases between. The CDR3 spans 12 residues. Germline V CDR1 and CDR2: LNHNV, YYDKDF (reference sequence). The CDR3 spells CATSRTGDIQYF. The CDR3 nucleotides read TGTGCCACCAGCAGGACAGGCGACATTCAGTACTTC.

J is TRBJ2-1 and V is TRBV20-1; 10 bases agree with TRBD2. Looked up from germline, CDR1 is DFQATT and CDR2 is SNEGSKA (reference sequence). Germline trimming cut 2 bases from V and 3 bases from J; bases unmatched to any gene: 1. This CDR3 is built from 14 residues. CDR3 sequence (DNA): TGCAGTGCTAGACCTAGCGGGGGCTACAATGAGCAGTTCTTC. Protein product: CSARPSGGYNEQFF.

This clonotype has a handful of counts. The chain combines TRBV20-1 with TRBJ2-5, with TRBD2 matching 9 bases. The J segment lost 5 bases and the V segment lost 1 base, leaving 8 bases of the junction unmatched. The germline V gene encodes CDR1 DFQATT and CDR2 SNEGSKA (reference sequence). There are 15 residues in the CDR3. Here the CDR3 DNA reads TGCAGTGCTAGAGGGAACGCGGGGGGGCAGGAGACCCAGTACTTC. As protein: CSARGNAGGQETQYF.

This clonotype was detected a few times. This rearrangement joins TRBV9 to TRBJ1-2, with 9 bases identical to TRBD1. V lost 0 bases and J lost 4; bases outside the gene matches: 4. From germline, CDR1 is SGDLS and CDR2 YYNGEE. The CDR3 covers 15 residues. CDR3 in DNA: TGTGCCAGCAGCGTAGGGTCGGACAGGGGCTATGGCTACACCTTC. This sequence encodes CASSVGSDRGYGYTF.

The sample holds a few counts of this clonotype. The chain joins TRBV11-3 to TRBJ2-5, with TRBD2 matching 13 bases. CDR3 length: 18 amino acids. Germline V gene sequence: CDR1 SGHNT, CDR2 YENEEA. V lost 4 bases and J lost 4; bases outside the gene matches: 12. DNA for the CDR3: TGTGCCAGCAGCTCGAGCTTCCGACTAGCGGGGGGTTCAGAGACCCAGTACTTC. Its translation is CASSSSFRLAGGSETQYF.

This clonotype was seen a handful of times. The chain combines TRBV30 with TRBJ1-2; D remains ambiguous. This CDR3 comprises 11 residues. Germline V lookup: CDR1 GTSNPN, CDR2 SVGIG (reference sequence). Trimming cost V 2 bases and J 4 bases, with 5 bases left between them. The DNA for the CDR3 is TGTGCCTGGAGTATGGTCTATGGCTACACCTTC. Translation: CAWSMVYGYTF.

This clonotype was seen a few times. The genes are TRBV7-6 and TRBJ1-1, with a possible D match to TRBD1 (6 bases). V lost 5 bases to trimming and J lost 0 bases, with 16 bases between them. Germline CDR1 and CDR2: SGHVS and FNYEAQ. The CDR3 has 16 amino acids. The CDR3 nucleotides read TGTGCCAGCAGCCCTAGGGCGGGGGCCATGAACACTGAAGCTTTCTTT. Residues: CASSPRAGAMNTEAFF.

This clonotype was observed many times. In DNA form, the CDR3 reads TGTGCCAGCAGCAGGACAGCTTTTTACGAGCAGTACTTC. Its protein product is CASSRTAFYEQYF. V is TRBV6-5 and J is TRBJ2-7; possible D gene TRBD1, 6 bases. CDR1 and CDR2 (germline): MNHEY, SVGAGI. The germline V and J ends were trimmed by 6 bases and 4 bases, with 13 bases remaining between them. This CDR3 is built from 13 residues.

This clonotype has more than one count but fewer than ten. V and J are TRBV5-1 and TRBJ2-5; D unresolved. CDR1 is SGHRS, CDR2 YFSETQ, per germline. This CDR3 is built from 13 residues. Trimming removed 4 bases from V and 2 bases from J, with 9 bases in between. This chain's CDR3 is CASSADWQETQYF. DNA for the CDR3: TGCGCCAGCAGCGCGGATTGGCAAGAGACCCAGTACTTC.

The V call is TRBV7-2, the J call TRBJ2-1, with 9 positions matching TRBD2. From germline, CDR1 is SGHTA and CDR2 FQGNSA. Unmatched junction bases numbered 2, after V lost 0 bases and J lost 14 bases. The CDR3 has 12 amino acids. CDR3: CASSLAPSGEFF. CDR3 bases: TGTGCCAGCAGCTTAGCCCCTAGCGGGGAGTTCTTC.